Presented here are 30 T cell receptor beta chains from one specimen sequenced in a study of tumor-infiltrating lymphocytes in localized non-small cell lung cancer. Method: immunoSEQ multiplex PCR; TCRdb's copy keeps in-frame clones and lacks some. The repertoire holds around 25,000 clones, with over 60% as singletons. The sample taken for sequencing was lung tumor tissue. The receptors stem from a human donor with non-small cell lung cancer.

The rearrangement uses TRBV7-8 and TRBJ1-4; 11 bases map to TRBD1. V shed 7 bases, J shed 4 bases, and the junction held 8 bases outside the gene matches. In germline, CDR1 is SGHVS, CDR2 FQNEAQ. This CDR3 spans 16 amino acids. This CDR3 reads CASTPGQGVFNEKLFF. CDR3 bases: TGTGCCAGCACCCCGGGACAGGGGGTGTTTAATGAAAAACTGTTTTTT.

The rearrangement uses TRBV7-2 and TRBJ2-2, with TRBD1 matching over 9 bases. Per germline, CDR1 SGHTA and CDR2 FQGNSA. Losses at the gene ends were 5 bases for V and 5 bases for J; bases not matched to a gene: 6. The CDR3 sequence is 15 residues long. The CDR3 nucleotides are TGTGCCAGCAGCCCCGACAGGGGGAGGACCGGGGAGCTGTTTTTT. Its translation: CASSPDRGRTGELFF.

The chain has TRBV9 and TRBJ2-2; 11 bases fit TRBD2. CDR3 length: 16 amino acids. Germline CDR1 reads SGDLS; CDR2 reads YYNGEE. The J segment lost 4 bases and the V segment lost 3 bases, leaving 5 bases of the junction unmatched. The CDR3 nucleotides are TGTGCCAGCAGCGCTCGTAGCGGGGGGGCCACCGGGGAGCTGTTTTTT. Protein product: CASSARSGGATGELFF.

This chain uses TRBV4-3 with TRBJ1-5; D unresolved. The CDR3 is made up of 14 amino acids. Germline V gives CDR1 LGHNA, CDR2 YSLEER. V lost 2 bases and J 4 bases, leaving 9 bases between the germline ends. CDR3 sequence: CASSQIAGNQPQHF. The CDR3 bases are TGCGCCAGCAGCCAAATAGCGGGGAATCAGCCCCAGCATTTT.

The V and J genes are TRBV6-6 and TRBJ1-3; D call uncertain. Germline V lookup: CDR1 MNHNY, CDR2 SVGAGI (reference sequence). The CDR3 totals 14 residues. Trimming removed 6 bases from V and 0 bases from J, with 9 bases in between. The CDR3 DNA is TGTGCCAGCAGCCTCACATTCTCTGGAAACACCATATATTTT. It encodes CASSLTFSGNTIYF.

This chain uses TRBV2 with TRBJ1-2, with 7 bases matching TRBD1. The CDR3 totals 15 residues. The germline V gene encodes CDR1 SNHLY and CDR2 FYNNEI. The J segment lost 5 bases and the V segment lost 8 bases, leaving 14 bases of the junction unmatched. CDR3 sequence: CASALNRGRRYGYTF. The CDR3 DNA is TGTGCCAGCGCACTCAATAGGGGGCGTAGGTATGGCTACACCTTC. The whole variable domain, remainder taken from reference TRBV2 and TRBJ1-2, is EPEVTQTPSHQVTQMGQEVILRCVPISNHLYFYWYRQILGQKVEFLVSFYNNEISEKSEIFDDQFSVERPDGSNFTLKIRSTKLEDSAMYFCASALNRGRRYGYTFGSGTRLTVV.

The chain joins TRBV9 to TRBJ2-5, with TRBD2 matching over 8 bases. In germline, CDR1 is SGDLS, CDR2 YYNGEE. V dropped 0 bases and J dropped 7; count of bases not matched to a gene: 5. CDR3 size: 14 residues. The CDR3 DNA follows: TGTGCCAGCAGCGTAGGTCAAACTAGCGGGACCCAGTACTTC. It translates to CASSVGQTSGTQYF.

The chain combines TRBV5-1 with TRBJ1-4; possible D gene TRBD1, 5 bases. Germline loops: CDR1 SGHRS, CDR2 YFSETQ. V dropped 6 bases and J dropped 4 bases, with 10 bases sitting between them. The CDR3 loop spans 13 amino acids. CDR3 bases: TGCGCCAGCATGGGGGTCAATAATGAAAAACTGTTTTTT. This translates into CASMGVNNEKLFF.

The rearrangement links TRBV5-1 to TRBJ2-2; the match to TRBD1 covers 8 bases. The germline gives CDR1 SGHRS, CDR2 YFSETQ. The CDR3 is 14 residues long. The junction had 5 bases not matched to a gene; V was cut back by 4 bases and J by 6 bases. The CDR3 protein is CASSRGQGAGELFF. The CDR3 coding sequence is TGCGCCAGCAGCCGTGGACAGGGCGCCGGGGAGCTGTTTTTT.

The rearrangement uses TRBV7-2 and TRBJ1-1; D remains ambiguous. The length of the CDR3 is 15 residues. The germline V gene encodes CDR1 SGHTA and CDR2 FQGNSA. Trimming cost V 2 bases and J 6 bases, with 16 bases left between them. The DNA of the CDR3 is TGTGCCAGCAGCTTACAGGCTGTTGTGGGCGCTGAAGCTTTCTTT. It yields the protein CASSLQAVVGAEAFF. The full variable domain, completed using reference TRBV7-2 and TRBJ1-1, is GAGVSQSPSNKVTEKGKDVELRCDPISGHTALYWYRQSLGQGLEFLIYFQGNSAPDKSGLPSDRFSAERTGGSVSTLTIQRTQQEDSAVYLCASSLQAVVGAEAFFGQGTRLTVV.

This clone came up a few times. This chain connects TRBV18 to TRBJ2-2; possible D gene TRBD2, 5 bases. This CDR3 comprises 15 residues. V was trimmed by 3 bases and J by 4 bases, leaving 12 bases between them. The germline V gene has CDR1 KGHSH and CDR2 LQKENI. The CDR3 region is CASSPGAVSTGELFF. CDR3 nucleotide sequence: TGTGCCAGCTCACCTGGAGCGGTTTCCACCGGGGAGCTGTTTTTT. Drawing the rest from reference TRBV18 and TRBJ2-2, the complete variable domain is NAGVMQNPRHLVRRRGQEARLRCSPMKGHSHVYWYRQLPEEGLKFMVYLQKENIIDESGMPKERFSAEFPKEGPSILRIQQVVRGDSAAYFCASSPGAVSTGELFFGEGSRLTVL.

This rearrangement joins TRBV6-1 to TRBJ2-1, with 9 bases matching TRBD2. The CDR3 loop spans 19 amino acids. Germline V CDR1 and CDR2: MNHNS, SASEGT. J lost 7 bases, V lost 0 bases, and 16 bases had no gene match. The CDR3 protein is CASSEASWGRRGGRNEQFF. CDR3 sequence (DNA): TGTGCCAGCAGTGAAGCGTCCTGGGGAAGGCGGGGGGGCCGGAATGAGCAGTTCTTC.

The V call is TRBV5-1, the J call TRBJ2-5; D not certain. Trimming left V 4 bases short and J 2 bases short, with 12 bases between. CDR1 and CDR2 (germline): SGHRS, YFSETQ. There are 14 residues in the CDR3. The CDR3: CASSPSAVQETQYF. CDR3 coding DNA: TGCGCCAGCAGCCCGTCGGCGGTTCAAGAGACCCAGTACTTC.

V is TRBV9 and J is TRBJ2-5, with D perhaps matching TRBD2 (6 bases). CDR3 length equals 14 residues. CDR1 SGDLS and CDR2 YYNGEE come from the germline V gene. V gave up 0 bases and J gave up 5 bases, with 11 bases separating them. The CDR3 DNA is TGTGCCAGCAGCGTAGACCGGGGGAAGGAGACCCAGTACTTC. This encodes CASSVDRGKETQYF.

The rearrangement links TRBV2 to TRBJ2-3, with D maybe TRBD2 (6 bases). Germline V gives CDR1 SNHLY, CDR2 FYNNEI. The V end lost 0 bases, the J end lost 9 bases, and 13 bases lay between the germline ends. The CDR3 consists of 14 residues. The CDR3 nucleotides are TGTGCCAGCAGTGAAGCGGCGGGGAGTGGCACGCAGTATTTT. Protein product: CASSEAAGSGTQYF.

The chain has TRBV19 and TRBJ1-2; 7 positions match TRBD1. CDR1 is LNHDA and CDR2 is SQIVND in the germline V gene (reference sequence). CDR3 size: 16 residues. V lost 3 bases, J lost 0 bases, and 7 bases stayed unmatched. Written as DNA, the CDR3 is TGTGCCAGTAGTATCGTACAGGGGACCTCTAACTATGGCTACACCTTC. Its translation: CASSIVQGTSNYGYTF. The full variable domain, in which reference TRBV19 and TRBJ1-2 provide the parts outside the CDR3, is DGGITQSPKYLFRKEGQNVTLSCEQNLNHDAMYWYRQDPGQGLRLIYYSQIVNDFQKGDIAEGYSVSREKKESFPLTVTSAQKNPTAFYLCASSIVQGTSNYGYTFGSGTRLTVV.

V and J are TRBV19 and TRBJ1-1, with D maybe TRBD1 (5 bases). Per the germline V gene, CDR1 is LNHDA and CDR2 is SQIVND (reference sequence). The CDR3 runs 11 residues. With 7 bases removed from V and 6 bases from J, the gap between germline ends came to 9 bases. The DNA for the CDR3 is TGTGCCAGTACGAGGGGCGCTGAAGCTTTCTTT. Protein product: CASTRGAEAFF.

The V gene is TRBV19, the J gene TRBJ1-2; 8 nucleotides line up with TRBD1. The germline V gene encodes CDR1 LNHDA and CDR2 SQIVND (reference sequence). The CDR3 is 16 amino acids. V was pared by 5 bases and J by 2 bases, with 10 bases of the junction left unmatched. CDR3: CASSGQGSWANYGYTF. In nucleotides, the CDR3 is TGTGCCAGTAGTGGACAGGGCTCTTGGGCGAACTATGGCTACACCTTC. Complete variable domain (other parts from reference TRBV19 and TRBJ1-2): DGGITQSPKYLFRKEGQNVTLSCEQNLNHDAMYWYRQDPGQGLRLIYYSQIVNDFQKGDIAEGYSVSREKKESFPLTVTSAQKNPTAFYLCASSGQGSWANYGYTFGSGTRLTVV.

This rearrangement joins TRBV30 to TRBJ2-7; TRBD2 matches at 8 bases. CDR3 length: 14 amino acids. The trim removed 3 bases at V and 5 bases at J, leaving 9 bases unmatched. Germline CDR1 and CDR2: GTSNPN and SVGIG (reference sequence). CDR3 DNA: TGTGCCTGGAGACCACGGGGGGGTCCCAACGAGCAGTACTTC. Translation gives CAWRPRGGPNEQYF.

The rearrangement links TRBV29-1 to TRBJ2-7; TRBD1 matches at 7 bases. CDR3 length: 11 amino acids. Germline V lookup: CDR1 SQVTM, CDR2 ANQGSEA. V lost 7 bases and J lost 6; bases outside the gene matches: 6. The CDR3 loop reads CSGRQGGEQYF. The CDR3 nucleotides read TGCAGCGGAAGACAGGGTGGCGAGCAGTACTTC.

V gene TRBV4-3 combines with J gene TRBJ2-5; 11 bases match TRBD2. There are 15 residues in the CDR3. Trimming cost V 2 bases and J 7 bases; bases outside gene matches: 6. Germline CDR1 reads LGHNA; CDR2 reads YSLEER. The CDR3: CASSQIAGGPGTQYF. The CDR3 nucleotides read TGCGCCAGCAGCCAAATAGCGGGGGGGCCTGGGACCCAGTACTTC.

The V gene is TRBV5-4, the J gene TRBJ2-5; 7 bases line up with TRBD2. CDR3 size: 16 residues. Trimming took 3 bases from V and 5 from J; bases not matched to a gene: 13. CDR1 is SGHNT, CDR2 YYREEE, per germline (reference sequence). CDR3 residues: CASSSSTSDHRETQYF. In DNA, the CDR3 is TGTGCCAGCAGCTCGTCAACTAGCGACCATCGGGAGACCCAGTACTTC.

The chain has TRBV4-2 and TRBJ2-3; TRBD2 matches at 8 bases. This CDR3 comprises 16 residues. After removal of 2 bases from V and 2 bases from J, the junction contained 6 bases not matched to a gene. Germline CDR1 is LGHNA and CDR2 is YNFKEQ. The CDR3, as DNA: TGTGCCAGCAGCCAACGAGCGGGGGTCCCCACAGATACGCAGTATTTT. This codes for CASSQRAGVPTDTQYF.

CDR3 coding DNA: TGTGCCAGCAGCTCGGGACAAATAAACATTCAGTACTTC. This translates into CASSSGQINIQYF. J is TRBJ2-4 and V is TRBV7-9, with TRBD1 as a possible D gene (6 bases). Germline V lookup: CDR1 SEHNR, CDR2 FQNEAQ (reference sequence). This CDR3 is 13 amino acids long. V shed 4 bases and J shed 6 bases, with 10 bases lying between them.

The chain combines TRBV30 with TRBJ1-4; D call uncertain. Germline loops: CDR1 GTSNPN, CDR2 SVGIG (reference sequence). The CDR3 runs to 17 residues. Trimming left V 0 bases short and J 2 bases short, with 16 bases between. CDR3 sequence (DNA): TGTGCCTGGAGTGTACTTGGGGTAATACCTACTAATGAAAAACTGTTTTTT. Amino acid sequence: CAWSVLGVIPTNEKLFF.

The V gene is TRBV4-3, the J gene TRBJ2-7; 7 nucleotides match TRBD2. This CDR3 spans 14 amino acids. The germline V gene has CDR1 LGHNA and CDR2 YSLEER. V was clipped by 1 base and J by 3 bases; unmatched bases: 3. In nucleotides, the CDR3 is TGCGCCAGCAGCCAAGGGGAGGGTTACTACGAGCAGTACTTC. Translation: CASSQGEGYYEQYF.

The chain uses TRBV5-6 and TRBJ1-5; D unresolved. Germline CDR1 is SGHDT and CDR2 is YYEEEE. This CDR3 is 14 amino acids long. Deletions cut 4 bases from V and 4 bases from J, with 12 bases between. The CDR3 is CASSRGISNQPQHF. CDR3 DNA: TGTGCCAGCAGCCGCGGGATCTCGAATCAGCCCCAGCATTTT.

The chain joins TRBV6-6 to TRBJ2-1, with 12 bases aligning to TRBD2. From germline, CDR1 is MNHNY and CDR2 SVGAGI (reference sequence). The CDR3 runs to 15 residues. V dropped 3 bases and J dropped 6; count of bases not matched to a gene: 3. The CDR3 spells CASSYGTSGLNEQFF. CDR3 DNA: TGTGCCAGCAGTTATGGGACTAGCGGGCTCAATGAGCAGTTCTTC.

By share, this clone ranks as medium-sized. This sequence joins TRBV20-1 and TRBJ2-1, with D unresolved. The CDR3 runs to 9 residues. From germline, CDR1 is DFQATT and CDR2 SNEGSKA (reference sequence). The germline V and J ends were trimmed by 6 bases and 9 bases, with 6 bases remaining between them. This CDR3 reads CSAGVEQFF. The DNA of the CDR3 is TGCAGTGCCGGTGTTGAGCAGTTCTTC.

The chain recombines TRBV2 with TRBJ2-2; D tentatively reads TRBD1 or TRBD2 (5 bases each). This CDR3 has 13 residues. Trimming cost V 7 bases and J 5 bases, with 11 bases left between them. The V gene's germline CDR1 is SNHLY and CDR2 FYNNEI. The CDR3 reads CASKVGETGELFF. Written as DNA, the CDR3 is TGTGCCAGCAAAGTGGGGGAGACCGGGGAGCTGTTTTTT.